The subject of this entry is one T cell receptor beta chain. This sample was included in a study of technical replicates of blood from a handful of donors. Measured with immunoSEQ multiplex PCR; TCRdb has only the in-frame clones, and not every one. The repertoire holds about 93,000 clones, 95% seen once, with roughly 0.28% in the top ten. From germline, CDR1 is PRHDT and CDR2 FYEKMQ (reference sequence). Trimming removed 4 bases at V and 2 bases at J, with 18 bases between. The CDR3 contains 17 residues. This chain joins TRBV13 and TRBJ1-3; D uncertain. Sequenced sample: T cells isolated from PBMCs. The origin of this receptor is a human donor in good health. CDR3 protein: CASSSNSHWVPGNTIYF. CDR3 DNA: TGTGCCAGCAGCTCCAATAGCCACTGGGTTCCTGGAAACACCATATATTTT.